Reported below is one T cell receptor (beta chain). Its matching antigen is unknown. This entry comes from a study of tumor and adjacent non-tumor tissue in lung cancer. Across the whole study: Samples averaged around 3.9 million productive TCRbeta reads each. Study-wide findings and caveats: Compared with tumor, normal lung showed significantly lower TCR diversity. Tumor repertoires had a smaller top 100 clone share than normal lung.

There are 14 residues in the CDR3. The ends were cut back, 1 base at V and 8 bases at J, with 14 bases in the middle. Germline CDR1 and CDR2: DFQATT and SNEGSKA (reference sequence). No cell sorting was done before RNA was extracted from the tissue. This non-tumor lung sample came from over 3 cm beyond the tumor edge. TCRbeta libraries were built with three rounds of nested PCR, modified from ARM-PCR. TCRdb recomputed calls from the multiplex PCR reads with MiXCR, one row per CDR3 protein. The table includes about 110,000 distinct CDR3 sequences, roughly three fifths detected once. The source material was distant non-tumor lung tissue. The J gene is TRBJ1-4, the V gene TRBV20-1, with a tentative D call TRBD1 (6 bases). This clonotype originated in a man aged 55 to 70 with non-small cell lung cancer. For the CDR3, the DNA is TGCAGTGCTAGAGGGGACACAGGAGGGGAAAAACTGTTTTTT. Translating it yields CSARGDTGGEKLFF.